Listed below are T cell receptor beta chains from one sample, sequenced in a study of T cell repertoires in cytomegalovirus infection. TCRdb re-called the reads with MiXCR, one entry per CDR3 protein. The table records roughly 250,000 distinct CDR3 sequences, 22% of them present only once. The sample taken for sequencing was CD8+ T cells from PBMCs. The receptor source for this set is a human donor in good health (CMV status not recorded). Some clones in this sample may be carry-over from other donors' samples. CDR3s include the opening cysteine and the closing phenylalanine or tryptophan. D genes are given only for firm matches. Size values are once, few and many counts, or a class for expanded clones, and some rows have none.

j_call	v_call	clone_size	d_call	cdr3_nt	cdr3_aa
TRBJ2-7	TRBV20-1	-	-	TGCAGCGCCGGAATTGCGTACGAGCAGTACTTC	CSAGIAYEQYF
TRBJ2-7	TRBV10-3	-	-	TGTGCCATCGGTGCGGACTCCTCCTACGAGCAGTACTTC	CAIGADSSYEQYF
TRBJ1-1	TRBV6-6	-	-	TGTGCCAGCAGTCAGGGTTATATTCTGGCTTTCTTT	CASSQGYILAFF
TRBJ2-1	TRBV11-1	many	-	TGTGCCAGCAGCCGCGGACCCCTCAGTGAGCAGTTCTTC	CASSRGPLSEQFF
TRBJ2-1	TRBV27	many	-	TGTGCCAGCAGTTTATCGTCGGGGGAGGTCCTGTGGAATGAGCAGTTCTTC	CASSLSSGEVLWNEQFF
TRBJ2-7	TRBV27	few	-	TGTGCCAGCAGTTTAGCGGGGCCCTCATCCTACGAGCAGTACTTC	CASSLAGPSSYEQYF
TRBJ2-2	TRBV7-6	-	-	TGTGCCAGCGAGAAGGGGGTGAACACCGGGGAGCTGTTTTTT	CASEKGVNTGELFF
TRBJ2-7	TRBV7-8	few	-	TGTGCCAGCAGCCATCAGGCCTCCTACGAGCAGTACTTC	CASSHQASYEQYF
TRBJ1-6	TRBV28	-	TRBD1	TGTGCCAGCAGTTTAGACAGGGGGTCGGGCTCACCCCTCCACTTT	CASSLDRGSGSPLHF
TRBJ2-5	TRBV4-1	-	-	TGCGCCAGCAGCCAGAGGGGACAACAAGAGACCCAGTACTTC	CASSQRGQQETQYF
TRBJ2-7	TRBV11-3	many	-	TGTGCCAGCAGCAAAGAGGCAGCCTCCTACGAGCAGTACTTC	CASSKEAASYEQYF
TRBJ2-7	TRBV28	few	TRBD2	TGTGCCAGCATCCCCCGACTAGCGGAGAGCTACGAGCAGTACTTC	CASIPRLAESYEQYF
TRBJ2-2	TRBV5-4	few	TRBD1	TGTGCCAGCAGCCTCCGGGGACAGGTGAACACCGGGGAGCTGTTTTTT	CASSLRGQVNTGELFF
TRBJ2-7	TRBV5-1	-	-	TGCGCCAGCAGCGCCGCCGGGACTCAGTCCTACGAGCAGTACTTC	CASSAAGTQSYEQYF
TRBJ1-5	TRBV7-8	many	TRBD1	TGTGCCAGCAGCCGACAGGGAACCGGAAATCAGCCCCAGCATTTT	CASSRQGTGNQPQHF
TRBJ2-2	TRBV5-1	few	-	TGCGCCAGCAGCCACATGACGGGAAACACCGGGGAGCTGTTTTTT	CASSHMTGNTGELFF
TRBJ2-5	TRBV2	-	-	TGTGCCAGCAGCGTATGGGACTACCAAGAGACCCAGTACTTC	CASSVWDYQETQYF
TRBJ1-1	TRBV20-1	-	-	TGCAGTGCTAGAGATCTGGGACTCCAGAACACTGAAGCTTTCTTT	CSARDLGLQNTEAFF
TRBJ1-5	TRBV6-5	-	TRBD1	TGTGCCAGCAGTTCCGGGACAGGGAGCAATCAGCCCCAGCATTTT	CASSSGTGSNQPQHF
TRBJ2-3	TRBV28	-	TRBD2	TGTGCCAGCAGAGATCGGGGGGGCGGAGATACGCAGTATTTT	CASRDRGGGDTQYF
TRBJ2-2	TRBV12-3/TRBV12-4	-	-	TGTGCCAGCAGTTTAGTCGAGAACAGCATCACCGGGGAGCTGTTTTTT	CASSLVENSITGELFF
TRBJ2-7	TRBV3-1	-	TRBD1	TGTGCCAGCAGCCAAGGGGACAGGGGAATTTACGAGCAGTACTTC	CASSQGDRGIYEQYF
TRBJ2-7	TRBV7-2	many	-	TGTGCCAGCAGCAACCCTAGGGAGAAGGGTATCCTGGACGAGCAGTACTTC	CASSNPREKGILDEQYF
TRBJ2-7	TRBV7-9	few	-	TGTGCCAGCAGCCCCTGGGCAAGCTCCTACGAGCAGTACTTC	CASSPWASSYEQYF
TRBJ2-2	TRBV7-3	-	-	TGTGCCAGCAGCTTCGGACAGCTCACCGGGGAGCTGTTTTTT	CASSFGQLTGELFF
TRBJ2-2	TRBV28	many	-	TGTGCCAGCAGTTTTGTAGCTGGGGCCGGGGAGCTGTTTTTT	CASSFVAGAGELFF
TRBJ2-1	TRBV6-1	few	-	TGTGCCACCAACAGGGCCCGACAGGCCTCCTACAATGAGCAGTTCTTC	CATNRARQASYNEQFF
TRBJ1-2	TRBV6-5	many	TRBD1	TGTGCCAGCAGTTACGATACCGCAGGGGGCCTAGGCTACACCTTC	CASSYDTAGGLGYTF
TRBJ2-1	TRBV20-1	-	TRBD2	TGCAGTGCTAGAGAAGGGACTAGCGGTCCGGGTGAGCAGTTCTTC	CSAREGTSGPGEQFF
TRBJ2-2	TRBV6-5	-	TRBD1	TGTGCCAGCAGTTACTCAGGGACAGGGGGCAGCGGGGAGCTGTTTTTT	CASSYSGTGGSGELFF
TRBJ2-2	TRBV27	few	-	TGTGCCAGCAGTCCCCCCGGCGGGGGCATCGGGGAGCTGTTTTTT	CASSPPGGGIGELFF